The 26 T cell receptor beta chains reported below all come from one sample, sequenced in a study of graft-versus-host responses after intestinal transplantation. This table comes from immunoSEQ multiplex PCR, and its TCRdb copy is limited to in-frame clones, with some not included. The sample holds 20,000 or so clones, about nine tenths seen once. Sequences were derived from bone marrow, sampled roughly 19 weeks after transplant. The receptors originated from a human patient who received an intestinal transplant, so some T cells may come from the graft donor.

This chain joins TRBV30 and TRBJ2-7; unclear D gene. The CDR3 totals 14 residues. Per germline, CDR1 GTSNPN and CDR2 SVGIG (reference sequence). Trimming shortened V by 0 bases and J by 8 bases, and 17 bases separated the two germline ends. In DNA, the CDR3 is TGTGCCTGGAGTGTCGTAGTGGCCCCTACGAAGCAGTACTTC. Protein sequence: CAWSVVVAPTKQYF.

The rearrangement links TRBV7-2 to TRBJ2-4; 9 bases align to TRBD1. CDR3 length: 18 residues. CDR1 is SGHTA and CDR2 is FQGNSA in the germline V gene. V was clipped by 6 bases and J by 0 bases; unmatched bases: 12. The chain's CDR3 is CASRKQGAAPVAKNIQYF. The DNA of the CDR3 is TGTGCCAGCAGGAAACAGGGGGCTGCCCCCGTAGCCAAAAACATTCAGTACTTC.

V and J are TRBV27 and TRBJ2-5, with 7 bases aligning to TRBD1. The length of the CDR3 is 14 residues. V was clipped by 6 bases and J by 2 bases; unmatched bases: 6. Germline CDR1 is MNHEY and CDR2 is SMNVEV (reference sequence). CDR3 sequence (DNA): TGTGCCAGCAGCCCTGGACAGGTTCAAGAGACCCAGTACTTC. Its translation is CASSPGQVQETQYF.

The chain employs TRBV19 and TRBJ2-3, with D perhaps matching TRBD1 or TRBD2 (5 bases each). V was pared by 8 bases and J by 4 bases, with 16 bases between. Germline values: CDR1 LNHDA, CDR2 SQIVND (reference sequence). This CDR3 region has 14 residues. CDR3 loop: CASDANGASDTQYF. The CDR3 coding sequence is TGTGCCAGTGACGCAAACGGGGCCTCAGATACGCAGTATTTT.

This sequence joins TRBV25-1 and TRBJ1-2; D is ambiguous. Germline assignment: CDR1 MGHDK and CDR2 SYGVNS. Trimming shortened V by 4 bases and J by 7 bases, and 7 bases separated the two germline ends. The CDR3 is 11 residues long. The CDR3 loop reads CASSGAGGYTF. As DNA, the CDR3 is TGTGCCAGCAGTGGGGCGGGTGGCTACACCTTC.

This clone was recorded only once. The chain is built from TRBV28 and TRBJ2-7; D call uncertain. V dropped 2 bases and J dropped 7 bases, with 12 bases sitting between them. The CDR3 has 13 residues. Germline CDR1 is MDHEN and CDR2 is SYDVKM. CDR3 loop: CASSLPLRIEQYF. The CDR3 DNA is TGTGCCAGCAGTTTACCCCTGCGGATTGAGCAGTACTTC.

CDR3 nucleotide sequence: TGCGCCAGCAGCCTAAGGGACTTCGGGGAGCTGTTTTTT. Translating it yields CASSLRDFGELFF. This chain uses TRBV4-1 with TRBJ2-2; possible D gene TRBD2, 6 bases. The germline V gene encodes CDR1 MGHRA and CDR2 YSYEKL. This CDR3 comprises 13 residues. Trimming removed 4 bases at V and 7 bases at J, with 10 bases between.

The gene calls are TRBV5-1 and TRBJ2-4; no clear D. Germline CDR1 reads SGHRS; CDR2 reads YFSETQ. V lost 4 bases, J lost 0 bases, and 11 bases lay in between. The length of the CDR3 is 15 residues. The CDR3 nucleotides are TGCGCCAGCAGCCCTTGGGTTCTAGCCAAAAACATTCAGTACTTC. It codes for CASSPWVLAKNIQYF.

The rearrangement joins TRBV28 to TRBJ2-3, with D unclear. The CDR3 extends over 13 amino acids. CDR1 is MDHEN, CDR2 SYDVKM, per germline. V was trimmed by 3 bases and J by 2 bases, leaving 6 bases between them. The CDR3 loop reads CASSLGNTDTQYF. Written as DNA, the CDR3 is TGTGCCAGCAGTTTGGGTAACACAGATACGCAGTATTTT.

The genes are TRBV7-9 and TRBJ2-2, with 9 bases matching TRBD2. Trimming cost V 10 bases and J 3 bases; bases outside gene matches: 3. From germline, CDR1 is SEHNR and CDR2 FQNEAQ (reference sequence). The CDR3 consists of 13 residues. In DNA, the CDR3 is TGTGCCACTACTAGCGGGCACACCGGGGAGCTGTTTTTT. It is translated as CATTSGHTGELFF.

This clone was recorded a few times. The identical CDR3 is also encoded by other nucleotide sequences in the sample. This chain joins TRBV6-5 and TRBJ2-7; 9 nucleotides align to TRBD1. Germline V gene sequence: CDR1 MNHEY, CDR2 SVGAGI. The CDR3 is made up of 14 amino acids. V trimming: 6 bases; J trimming: 2 bases; junction bases outside the gene matches: 5. The CDR3 DNA is TGTGCCAGCAGCACCGGGACAGGGACCTACGAGCAGTACTTC. Its translation is CASSTGTGTYEQYF.

J is TRBJ2-1 and V is TRBV10-3, with TRBD2 identical over 7 bases. The CDR3 has 15 amino acids. V was clipped by 0 bases and J by 6 bases; unmatched bases: 5. Germline CDR1 and CDR2: ENHRY and SYGVKD. In DNA form, the CDR3 reads TGTGCCATCAGTGAGTCGGACGGGGAGGGCAATGAGCAGTTCTTC. Translation gives CAISESDGEGNEQFF.

Notes on this clone: Other DNA variants within this sample encode the same CDR3. The rearrangement links TRBV27 to TRBJ2-7, with 13 bases aligning to TRBD2. Germline CDR1 is MNHEY and CDR2 is SMNVEV (reference sequence). Losses at the gene ends were 3 bases for V and 2 bases for J; bases not matched to a gene: 4. The CDR3 is 16 amino acids. The CDR3 region is CASSLALAGGPYEQYF. The CDR3 region has the DNA TGTGCCAGCAGTTTGGCACTAGCGGGAGGGCCCTACGAGCAGTACTTC.

This clone was seen once. This chain links TRBV6-5 with TRBJ2-1; D is unresolved. Trimming stripped 6 bases from V and 0 bases from J, with 12 bases between. This CDR3 is built from 15 residues. The V gene's germline CDR1 is MNHEY and CDR2 SVGAGI. The CDR3, as DNA: TGTGCCAGCAGGATAGGGCCAAGCTCCTACAATGAGCAGTTCTTC. Amino acid sequence: CASRIGPSSYNEQFF.

This chain uses TRBV27 with TRBJ2-6; D is unclear. V dropped 6 bases and J dropped 0 bases, with 3 bases sitting between them. The germline V gene has CDR1 MNHEY and CDR2 SMNVEV (reference sequence). CDR3 length equals 13 residues. The CDR3 region has the DNA TGTGCCAGCAGCTACTCTGGGGCCAACGTCCTGACTTTC. As protein: CASSYSGANVLTF.

This sequence joins TRBV5-1 and TRBJ2-5; TRBD1 matches 7 bases. Germline values: CDR1 SGHRS, CDR2 YFSETQ. This CDR3 has 19 residues. Trimming removed 1 base from V and 1 base from J; junction bases left unmatched: 16. CDR3 residues: CASSLSPGTAPSFQETQYF. The CDR3 DNA reads TGCGCCAGCAGCTTGTCTCCCGGGACAGCCCCAAGTTTCCAAGAGACCCAGTACTTC. Full variable domain (rest looked up from reference TRBV5-1 and TRBJ2-5): KAGVTQTPRYLIKTRGQQVTLSCSPISGHRSVSWYQQTPGQGLQFLFEYFSETQRNKGNFPGRFSGRQFSNSRSEMNVSTLELGDSALYLCASSLSPGTAPSFQETQYFGPGTRLLVL.

This clone was seen once. The CDR3 nucleotides read TGTGCCAGCAGCATTCGGTTCAGGGCCCCCTACGAGCAGTACTTC. This sequence encodes CASSIRFRAPYEQYF. The chain has TRBV7-2 and TRBJ2-7, with D perhaps matching TRBD1 (5 bases). Germline V gene sequence: CDR1 SGHTA, CDR2 FQGNSA. The CDR3 has 15 residues. Deletions cut 5 bases from V and 2 bases from J, with 16 bases between.

The J gene is TRBJ2-3, the V gene TRBV9; 11 bases fit TRBD2. Germline V gene sequence: CDR1 SGDLS, CDR2 YYNGEE. V was clipped by 2 bases and J by 3 bases; unmatched bases: 2. This CDR3 contains 15 residues. CDR3 region: CASSVASGRTDTQYF. As DNA, the CDR3 is TGTGCCAGCAGCGTGGCTAGCGGGAGGACAGATACGCAGTATTTT.

The rearrangement uses TRBV28 and TRBJ1-6; perhaps TRBD1 as D (5 bases). The CDR3 extends over 12 amino acids. Deletions cut 5 bases from V and 8 bases from J, with 7 bases between. Germline lookup yields CDR1 MDHEN and CDR2 SYDVKM. CDR3 sequence (DNA): TGTGCCAGCAGTCTCAGGGATTCACCCCTCCACTTT. This codes for CASSLRDSPLHF.

The rearrangement uses TRBV5-6 and TRBJ2-7; D is perhaps TRBD1 (6 bases). V was clipped by 0 bases and J by 4 bases, with 17 bases between them. CDR3 length equals 16 residues. CDR1 and CDR2 from the germline V gene are SGHDT and YYEEEE. The CDR3 bases are TGTGCCAGCAGCTTGGGGTTGACGGGACACTTATACGAGCAGTACTTC. It yields the protein CASSLGLTGHLYEQYF.

The chain is built from TRBV5-8 and TRBJ2-1; 10 bases align to TRBD2. Unmatched junction bases numbered 6, after V lost 0 bases and J lost 9 bases. CDR3 length: 15 residues. Germline V CDR1 and CDR2: SGHTS, YDEGEE. CDR3 sequence: CASSLEREGLGEQFF. The CDR3 DNA reads TGTGCCAGCAGCTTGGAGCGGGAGGGCCTCGGTGAGCAGTTCTTC.

The genes are TRBV19 and TRBJ1-4; D is unclear. Per the germline V gene, CDR1 is LNHDA and CDR2 is SQIVND (reference sequence). Trimming removed 6 bases from V and 8 bases from J, with 19 bases in between. This CDR3 comprises 15 residues. The CDR3 here is CASRQEGRRREKLFF. Written as DNA, the CDR3 is TGTGCCAGTAGACAAGAAGGTCGCAGGCGGGAAAAACTGTTTTTT.

This sequence joins TRBV6-5 and TRBJ2-1; D gene ambiguous. Germline loops: CDR1 MNHEY, CDR2 SVGAGI. Trimming cost V 5 bases and J 5 bases, with 7 bases left between them. The CDR3 has 12 amino acids. For the CDR3, the DNA is TGTGCCAGCAGTCCAAGGGACAATGAGCAGTTCTTC. The encoded protein is CASSPRDNEQFF.

This clone was recorded once. The CDR3: CASSPRDIEGQPIEAFF. DNA of the CDR3: TGTGCCAGCTCCCCCAGGGACATTGAGGGACAGCCGATTGAAGCTTTCTTT. The chain carries TRBV18 and TRBJ1-1; TRBD1 matches 7 bases. This CDR3 contains 17 residues. The V segment lost 6 bases and the J segment 7 bases; nucleotides outside the gene matches: 20. Germline lookup yields CDR1 KGHSH and CDR2 LQKENI.

The chain links TRBV6-6 to TRBJ1-1, with D possibly being TRBD1 (5 bases). Trimming took 5 bases from V and 4 from J, leaving 11 bases between them. CDR3 length: 13 residues. The germline CDR1 and CDR2 sequences are MNHNY and SVGAGI (reference sequence). This CDR3 is CASSTQGPTEAFF. CDR3 in DNA: TGTGCCAGCAGTACTCAGGGTCCCACTGAAGCTTTCTTT.

The chain joins TRBV4-1 to TRBJ2-1; D unclear. The germline V and J ends were trimmed by 1 base and 5 bases, with 6 bases remaining between them. Per the germline V gene, CDR1 is MGHRA and CDR2 is YSYEKL. This CDR3 is built from 13 residues. The CDR3 bases are TGCGCCAGCAGCCAAGGCTCGAACAATGAGCAGTTCTTC. Its translation: CASSQGSNNEQFF.